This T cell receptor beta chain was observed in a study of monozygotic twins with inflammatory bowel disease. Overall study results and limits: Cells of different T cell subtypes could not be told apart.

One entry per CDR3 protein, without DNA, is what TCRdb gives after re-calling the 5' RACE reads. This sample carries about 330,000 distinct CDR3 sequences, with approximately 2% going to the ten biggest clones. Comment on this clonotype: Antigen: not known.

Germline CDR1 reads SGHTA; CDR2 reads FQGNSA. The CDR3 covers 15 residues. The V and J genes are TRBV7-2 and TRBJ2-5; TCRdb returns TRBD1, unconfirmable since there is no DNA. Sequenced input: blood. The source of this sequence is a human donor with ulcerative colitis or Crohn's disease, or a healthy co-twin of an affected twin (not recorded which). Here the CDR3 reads CASSPQRGGSETQYF.